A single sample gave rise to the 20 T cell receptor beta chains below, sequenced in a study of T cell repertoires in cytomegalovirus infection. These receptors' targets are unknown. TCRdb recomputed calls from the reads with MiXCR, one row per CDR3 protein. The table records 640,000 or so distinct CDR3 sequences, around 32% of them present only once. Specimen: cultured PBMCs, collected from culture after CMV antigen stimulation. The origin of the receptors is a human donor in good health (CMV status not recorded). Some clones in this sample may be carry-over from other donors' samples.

CDR3 nucleotide sequence: TGTGCCTGGAGGGACGGAGTACGACGCCCATCCCCAGCCAAAAACATTCAGTACTTC. Protein sequence: CAWRDGVRRPSPAKNIQYF. V and J are TRBV30 and TRBJ2-4; D is uncertain. The CDR3 sequence is 19 residues long. Between the trimmed V and J ends, which lost 3 bases and 0 bases, there was a span of 24 bases. Germline assignment: CDR1 GTSNPN and CDR2 SVGIG (reference sequence).

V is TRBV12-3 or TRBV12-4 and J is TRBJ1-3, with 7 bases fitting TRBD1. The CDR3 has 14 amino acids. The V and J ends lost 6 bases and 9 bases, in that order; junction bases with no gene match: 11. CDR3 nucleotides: TGTGCCAGCAGACGACAGGGCCAAGAATCCACCATATATTTT. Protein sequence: CASRRQGQESTIYF.

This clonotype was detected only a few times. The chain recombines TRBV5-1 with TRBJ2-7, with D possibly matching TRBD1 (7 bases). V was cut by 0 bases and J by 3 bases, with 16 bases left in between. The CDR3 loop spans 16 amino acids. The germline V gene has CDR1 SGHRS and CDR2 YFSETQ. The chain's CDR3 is CASSLGQGGLGYEQYF. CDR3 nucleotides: TGCGCCAGCAGCTTGGGACAGGGAGGTTTGGGCTACGAGCAGTACTTC.

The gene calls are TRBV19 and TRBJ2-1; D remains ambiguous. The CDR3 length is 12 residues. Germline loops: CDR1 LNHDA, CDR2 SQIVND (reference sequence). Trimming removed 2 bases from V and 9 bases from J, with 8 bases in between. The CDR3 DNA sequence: TGTGCCAGTAGTATAAGAAATGGTGAGCAGTTCTTC. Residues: CASSIRNGEQFF. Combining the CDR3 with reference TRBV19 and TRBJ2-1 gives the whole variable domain DGGITQSPKYLFRKEGQNVTLSCEQNLNHDAMYWYRQDPGQGLRLIYYSQIVNDFQKGDIAEGYSVSREKKESFPLTVTSAQKNPTAFYLCASSIRNGEQFFGPGTRLTVL.

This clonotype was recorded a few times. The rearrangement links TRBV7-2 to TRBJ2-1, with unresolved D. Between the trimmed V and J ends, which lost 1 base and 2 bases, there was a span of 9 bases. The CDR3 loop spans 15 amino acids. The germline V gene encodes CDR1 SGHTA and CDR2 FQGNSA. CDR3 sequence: CASSLGTNTYNEQFF. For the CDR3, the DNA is TGTGCCAGCAGCTTAGGGACCAACACCTACAATGAGCAGTTCTTC.

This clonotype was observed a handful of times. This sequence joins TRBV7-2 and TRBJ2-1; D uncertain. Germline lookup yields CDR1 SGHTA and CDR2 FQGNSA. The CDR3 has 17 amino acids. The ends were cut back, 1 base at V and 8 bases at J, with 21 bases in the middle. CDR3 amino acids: CASSLGAPVSTGYEQFF. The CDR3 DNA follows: TGTGCCAGCAGCTTAGGTGCCCCTGTTTCGACGGGCTATGAGCAGTTCTTC. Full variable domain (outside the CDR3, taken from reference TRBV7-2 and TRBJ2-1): GAGVSQSPSNKVTEKGKDVELRCDPISGHTALYWYRQSLGQGLEFLIYFQGNSAPDKSGLPSDRFSAERTGGSVSTLTIQRTQQEDSAVYLCASSLGAPVSTGYEQFFGPGTRLTVL.

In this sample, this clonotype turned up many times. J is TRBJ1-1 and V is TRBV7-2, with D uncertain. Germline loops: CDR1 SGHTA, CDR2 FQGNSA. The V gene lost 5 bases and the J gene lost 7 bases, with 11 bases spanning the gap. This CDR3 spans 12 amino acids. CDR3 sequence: CASSRGRSEAFF. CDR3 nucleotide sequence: TGTGCCAGCAGCCGAGGACGGAGTGAAGCTTTCTTT.

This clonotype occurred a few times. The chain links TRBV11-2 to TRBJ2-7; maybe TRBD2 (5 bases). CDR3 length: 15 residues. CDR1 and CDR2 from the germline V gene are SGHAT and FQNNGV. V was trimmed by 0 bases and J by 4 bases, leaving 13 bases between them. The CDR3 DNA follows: TGTGCCAGCAGCTTAGAGGGGAGCCGGGGATACGAGCAGTACTTC. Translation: CASSLEGSRGYEQYF.

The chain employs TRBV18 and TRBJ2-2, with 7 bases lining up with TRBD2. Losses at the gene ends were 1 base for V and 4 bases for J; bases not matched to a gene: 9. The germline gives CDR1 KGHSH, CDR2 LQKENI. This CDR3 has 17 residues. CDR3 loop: CASSPRQASGGTGELFF. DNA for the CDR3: TGTGCCAGCTCACCACGACAAGCTAGCGGAGGCACCGGGGAGCTGTTTTTT.

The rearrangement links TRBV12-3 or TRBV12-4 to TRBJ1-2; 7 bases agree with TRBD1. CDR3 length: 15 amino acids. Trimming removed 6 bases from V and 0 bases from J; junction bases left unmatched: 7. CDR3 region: CASRRGGGTNYGYTF. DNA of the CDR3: TGTGCCAGCAGGAGGGGAGGGGGCACTAACTATGGCTACACCTTC.

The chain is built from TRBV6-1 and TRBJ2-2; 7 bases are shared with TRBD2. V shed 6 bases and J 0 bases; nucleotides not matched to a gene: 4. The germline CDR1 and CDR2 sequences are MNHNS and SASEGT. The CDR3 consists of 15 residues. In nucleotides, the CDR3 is TGTGCCAGCAGGGGCGGACTAGCGAACACCGGGGAGCTGTTTTTT. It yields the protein CASRGGLANTGELFF.

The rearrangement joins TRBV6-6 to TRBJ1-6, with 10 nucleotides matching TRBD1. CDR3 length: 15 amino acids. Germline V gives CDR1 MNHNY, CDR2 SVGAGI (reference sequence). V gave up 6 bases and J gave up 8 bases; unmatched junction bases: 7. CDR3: CASRQTGGLDSPLHF. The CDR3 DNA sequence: TGTGCCAGCAGACAGACAGGGGGCTTAGATTCACCCCTCCACTTT.

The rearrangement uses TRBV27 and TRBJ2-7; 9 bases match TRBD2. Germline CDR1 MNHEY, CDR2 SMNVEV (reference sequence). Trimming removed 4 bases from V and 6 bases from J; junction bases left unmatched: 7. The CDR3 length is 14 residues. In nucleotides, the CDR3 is TGTGCCAGCAGTTCGGGACTAGCACTCTCCGAGCAGTACTTC. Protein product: CASSSGLALSEQYF.

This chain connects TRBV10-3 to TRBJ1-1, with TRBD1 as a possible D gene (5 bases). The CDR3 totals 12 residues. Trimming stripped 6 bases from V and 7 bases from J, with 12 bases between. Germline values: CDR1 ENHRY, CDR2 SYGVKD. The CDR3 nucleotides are TGTGCCATCAGGGGGCCTGACTTTGAAGCTTTCTTT. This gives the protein CAIRGPDFEAFF.

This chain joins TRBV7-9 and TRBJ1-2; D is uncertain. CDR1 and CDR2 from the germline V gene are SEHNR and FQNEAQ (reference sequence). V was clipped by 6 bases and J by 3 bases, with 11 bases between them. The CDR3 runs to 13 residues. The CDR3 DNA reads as TGTGCCAGCAGTCCGAGTACTTACTATGGCTACACCTTC. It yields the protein CASSPSTYYGYTF.

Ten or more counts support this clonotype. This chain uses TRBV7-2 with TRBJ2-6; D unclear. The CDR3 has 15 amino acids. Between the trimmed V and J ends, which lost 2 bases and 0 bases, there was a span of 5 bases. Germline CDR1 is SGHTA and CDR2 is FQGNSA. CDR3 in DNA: TGTGCCAGCAGCTTAAGTCGCTCTGGGGCCAACGTCCTGACTTTC. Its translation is CASSLSRSGANVLTF.

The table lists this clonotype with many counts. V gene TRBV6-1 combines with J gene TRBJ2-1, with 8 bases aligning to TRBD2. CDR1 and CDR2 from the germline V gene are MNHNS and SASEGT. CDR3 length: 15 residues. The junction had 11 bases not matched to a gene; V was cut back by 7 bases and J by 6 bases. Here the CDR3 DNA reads TGTGCCAGCACCCCCCTCCCCGGGACTAGCAATGAGCAGTTCTTC. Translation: CASTPLPGTSNEQFF.

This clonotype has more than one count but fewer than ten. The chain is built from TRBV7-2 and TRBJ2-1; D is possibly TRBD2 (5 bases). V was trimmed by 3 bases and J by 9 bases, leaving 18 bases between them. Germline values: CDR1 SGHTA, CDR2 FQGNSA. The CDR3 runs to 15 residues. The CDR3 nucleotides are TGTGCCAGCAGCTTCCAGCGGACCTCGTTAGGTGAGCAGTTCTTC. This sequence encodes CASSFQRTSLGEQFF.

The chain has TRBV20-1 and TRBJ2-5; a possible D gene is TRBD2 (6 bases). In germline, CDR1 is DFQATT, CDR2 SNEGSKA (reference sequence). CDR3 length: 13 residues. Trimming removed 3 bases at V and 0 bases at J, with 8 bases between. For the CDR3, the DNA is TGCAGTGCTAGTCGGGGGAACCAAGAGACCCAGTACTTC. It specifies CSASRGNQETQYF.

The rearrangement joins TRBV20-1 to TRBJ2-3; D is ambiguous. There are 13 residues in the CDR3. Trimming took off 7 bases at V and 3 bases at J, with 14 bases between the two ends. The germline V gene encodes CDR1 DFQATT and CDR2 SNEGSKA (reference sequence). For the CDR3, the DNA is TGCAGTGTGTCCAGGTTCGGGACAGATACGCAGTATTTT. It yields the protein CSVSRFGTDTQYF.